The present TCR beta chain was sequenced within a study of T-cell reconstitution after alpha-beta-depleted transplantation in children. This clonotype showed up many times. This sample's TCRbeta library carried unique molecular identifier barcodes. TCRdb reprocessed the PCR reads via MiXCR and lists one record per CDR3 protein. The table shows 250,000 to 350,000 distinct CDR3 sequences, with 9.9% occurring only once. Sequencing used PBMCs from the stem cell graft donor, obtained from the stem cell graft. The origin of this receptor is a human donor who donated a stem cell graft to a child with SCID.

The CDR3 DNA follows: TGTGCCAGCAGCCCGGGACCCGGGCAGTACCAAGAGACCCAGTACTTC. It is translated as CASSPGPGQYQETQYF. The chain links TRBV7-8 to TRBJ2-5; D might be TRBD1 or TRBD2, each matching 5 bases. V lost 5 bases, J lost 0 bases, and 16 bases lay in between. The germline V gene encodes CDR1 SGHVS and CDR2 FQNEAQ. The CDR3 is 16 amino acids.